Listed below are T cell receptor beta chains from one sample, sequenced in a study of shared clonotypes between healthy human individuals. TCRdb's copy holds only in-frame clones and misses some; the assay was immunoSEQ multiplex PCR. The table shows about 480,000 clones, with over 60% occurring only once. Sequencing was done on a sample of PBMCs. These receptors all come from a woman aged 40 to 50 in good health. Some clones in this sample may be carry-over from other donors' samples. The CDR3 runs from the conserved cysteine through the conserved F or W. Each record gives: CDR3 length, V gene, J gene, clone size, D gene, CDR3 protein, CDR3 DNA. A D gene is named only where the DNA matches it firmly. Expanded clones get a size class; other rows say once, few or many, or leave the size out.

14	TRBV6-4	TRBJ2-1	few	NA	CASSDRGDYDEQFF	TGTGCCAGCAGTGACAGGGGAGACTATGATGAGCAGTTCTTC
16	TRBV18	TRBJ2-2	NA	NA	CASSPGRSANTGELFF	TGTGCCAGCTCACCGGGGCGGTCCGCGAACACCGGGGAGCTGTTTTTT
13	TRBV19	TRBJ2-5	NA	NA	CATSRGLQETQYF	TGTGCCACCTCCAGAGGACTCCAAGAGACCCAGTACTTC
15	TRBV19	TRBJ2-7	NA	NA	CASSIKRGGPYEQYF	TGTGCCAGTAGTATCAAGCGAGGAGGGCCCTACGAGCAGTACTTC
15	TRBV6-1	TRBJ2-1	few	NA	CASSEQGGTYNEQFF	TGTGCCAGCAGTGAACAGGGGGGCACCTACAATGAGCAGTTCTTC
21	TRBV21-1	TRBJ2-7	NA	NA	CASSKALDSPMLGLAGGEQYF	TGTGCCAGCAGCAAAGCGCTTGATTCTCCCATGTTGGGACTAGCGGGAGGCGAGCAGTACTTC
13	TRBV10-3	TRBJ1-4	NA	TRBD1	CAISGGGSEKLFF	TGTGCCATCAGTGGAGGGGGCAGTGAAAAACTGTTTTTT
16	TRBV7-2	TRBJ1-1	NA	NA	CASSTGQLGSNTEAFF	TGTGCCAGCAGCACCGGACAGTTGGGGTCGAACACTGAAGCTTTCTTT
17	TRBV15	TRBJ1-5	NA	NA	CATSRDRATTSNQPQHF	TGTGCCACCAGCAGAGATAGGGCGACAACTAGCAATCAGCCCCAGCATTTT
17	TRBV15	TRBJ2-1	NA	TRBD1	CATGTGSLSESYNEQFF	TGTGCCACCGGGACAGGGAGCCTTAGCGAATCCTACAATGAGCAGTTCTTC
14	TRBV6-1	TRBJ2-7	NA	TRBD2	CASAASGLSYEQYF	TGTGCCAGCGCGGCTAGCGGTCTCTCCTACGAGCAGTACTTC
15	TRBV7-7	TRBJ2-2	NA	TRBD1	CASSRGTGGPGELFF	TGTGCTAGCAGCCGAGGGACAGGGGGCCCCGGGGAGCTGTTTTTT
15	TRBV28	TRBJ2-1	NA	NA	CASTPGGAEYNEQFF	TGTGCCAGCACCCCCGGAGGAGCGGAGTACAATGAGCAGTTCTTC
15	TRBV27	TRBJ1-1	NA	NA	CASRRVGAGVDEAFF	TGTGCCAGCCGGCGAGTCGGGGCAGGGGTTGATGAAGCTTTCTTT
15	TRBV4-1	TRBJ2-7	few	TRBD1	CASSQGGDSSYEQYF	TGCGCCAGCAGCCAAGGTGGGGACAGCTCCTACGAGCAGTACTTC
15	TRBV7-2	TRBJ1-1	NA	TRBD1	CASSPRDSMNTEAFF	TGTGCCAGCAGCCCAAGGGACAGCATGAACACTGAAGCTTTCTTT
14	TRBV5-4	TRBJ2-7	NA	NA	CASSFGLRAYEQYF	TGTGCCAGCAGCTTTGGACTGAGGGCCTACGAGCAGTACTTC
13	TRBV6-6	TRBJ2-1	NA	NA	CASSRSGYNEQFF	TGTGCCAGCAGTCGATCGGGCTACAATGAGCAGTTCTTC
14	TRBV5-1	TRBJ2-7	NA	TRBD2	CASTLEREPYEQYF	TGCGCCAGCACCTTGGAGCGGGAGCCCTACGAGCAGTACTTC
15	TRBV7-2	TRBJ1-2	NA	NA	CASSSGQLGDYGYTF	TGTGCCAGCAGCAGTGGACAGCTGGGTGACTATGGCTACACCTTC
15	TRBV7-2	TRBJ2-1	few	NA	CASSPHGVQDNEQFF	TGTGCCAGCAGCCCGCATGGGGTCCAAGACAATGAGCAGTTCTTC
14	TRBV11-2	TRBJ1-1	NA	TRBD1	CVSSAGTANTEAFF	TGTGTCAGCAGCGCCGGGACAGCTAACACTGAAGCTTTCTTT
14	TRBV9	TRBJ2-3	NA	NA	CASSVGVGTDTQYF	TGTGCCAGCAGCGTAGGGGTGGGAACAGATACGCAGTATTTT
12	TRBV19	TRBJ2-7	NA	NA	CASICHGNEQYF	TGTGCCAGTATCTGCCACGGGAACGAGCAGTACTTC